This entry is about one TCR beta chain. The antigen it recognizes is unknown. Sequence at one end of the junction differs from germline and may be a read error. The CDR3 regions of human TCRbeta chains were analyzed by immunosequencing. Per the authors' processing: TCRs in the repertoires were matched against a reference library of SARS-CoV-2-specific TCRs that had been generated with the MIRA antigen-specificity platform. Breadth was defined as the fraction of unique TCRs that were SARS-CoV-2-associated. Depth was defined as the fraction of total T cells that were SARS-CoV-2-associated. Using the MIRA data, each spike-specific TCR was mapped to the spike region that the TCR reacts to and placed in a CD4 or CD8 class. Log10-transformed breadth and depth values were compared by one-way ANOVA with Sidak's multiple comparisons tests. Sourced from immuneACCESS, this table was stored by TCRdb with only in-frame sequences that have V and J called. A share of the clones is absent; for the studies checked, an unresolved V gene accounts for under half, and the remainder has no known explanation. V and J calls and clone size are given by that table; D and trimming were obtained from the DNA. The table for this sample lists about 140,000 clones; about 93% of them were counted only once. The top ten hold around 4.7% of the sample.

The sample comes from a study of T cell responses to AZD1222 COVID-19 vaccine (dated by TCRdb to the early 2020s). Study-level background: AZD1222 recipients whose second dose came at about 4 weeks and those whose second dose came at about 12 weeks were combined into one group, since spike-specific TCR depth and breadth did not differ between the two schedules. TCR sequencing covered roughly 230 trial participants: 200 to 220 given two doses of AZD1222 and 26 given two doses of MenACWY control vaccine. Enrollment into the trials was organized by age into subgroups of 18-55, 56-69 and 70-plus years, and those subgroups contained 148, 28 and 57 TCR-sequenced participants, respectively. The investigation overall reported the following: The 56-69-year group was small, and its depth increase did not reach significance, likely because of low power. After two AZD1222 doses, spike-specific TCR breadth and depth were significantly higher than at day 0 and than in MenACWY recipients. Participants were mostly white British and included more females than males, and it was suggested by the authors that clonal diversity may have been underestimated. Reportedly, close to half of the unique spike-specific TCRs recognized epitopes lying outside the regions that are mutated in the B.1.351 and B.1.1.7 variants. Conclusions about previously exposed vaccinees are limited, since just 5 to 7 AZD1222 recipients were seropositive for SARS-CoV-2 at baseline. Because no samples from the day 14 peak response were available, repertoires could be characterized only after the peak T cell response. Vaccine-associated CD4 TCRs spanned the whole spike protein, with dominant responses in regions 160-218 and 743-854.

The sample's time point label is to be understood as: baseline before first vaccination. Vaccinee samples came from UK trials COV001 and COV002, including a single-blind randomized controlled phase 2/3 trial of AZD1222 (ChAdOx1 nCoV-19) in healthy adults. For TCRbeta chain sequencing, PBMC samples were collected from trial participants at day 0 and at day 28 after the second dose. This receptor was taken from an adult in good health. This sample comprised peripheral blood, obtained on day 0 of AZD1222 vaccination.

For the CDR3, the sequence is CSVQRQGAGANVLTF. The sequence in DNA is TGCAGCGTCCAACGACAGGGTGCTGGAGCCAACGTCCTGACTTTC. This receptor chain uses TRBV29-1 and TRBJ2-6, with 7 central nucleotides matching TRBD1. From the cysteine up to the phenylalanine, the CDR3 has a length of 15 residues. The CDR3 DNA has 45 bases and is translated from base 1. The germline V gene sets CDR1 to SQVTM and CDR2 to ANQGSEA. The CDR3, completed at both ends by the reference TRBV29-1 and TRBJ2-6 genes, gives the full variable domain SAVISQKPSRDICQRGTSLTIQCQVDSQVTMMFWYRQQPGQSLTLIATANQGSEATYESGFVIDKFPISRPNLTFSTLTVSNMSPEDSSIYLCSVQRQGAGANVLTFGAGSRLTVL.